The TCR beta chain under discussion was sequenced for a study of cytomegalovirus exposure and HLA in healthy donors. The study's findings and limits: Donor immune exposure was known only as CMV serostatus.

The primer mix had 60 Vbeta and 13 Jbeta primers. The assay was immunoSEQ multiplex PCR, and TCRdb's table has in-frame clones only and misses some. The table shows 250,000 to 350,000 clones, with 70% to 90% occurring only once. Per the germline V gene, CDR1 is MDHEN and CDR2 is SYDVKM. Trimming removed 0 bases from V and 5 bases from J, with 13 bases in between. The CDR3 is 15 amino acids. As regards this clone: As yet, its antigen is unknown.

This TCR derives from a man in his forties or fifties in good health and CMV-seropositive. The J gene is TRBJ1-1, the V gene TRBV28, with TRBD1 as a possible D gene (5 bases). Sequencing input: PBMCs. The CDR3 DNA follows: TGTGCCAGCAGTTTATGGGGCAGGGAAGGTACTGAAGCTTTCTTT. It specifies CASSLWGREGTEAFF.